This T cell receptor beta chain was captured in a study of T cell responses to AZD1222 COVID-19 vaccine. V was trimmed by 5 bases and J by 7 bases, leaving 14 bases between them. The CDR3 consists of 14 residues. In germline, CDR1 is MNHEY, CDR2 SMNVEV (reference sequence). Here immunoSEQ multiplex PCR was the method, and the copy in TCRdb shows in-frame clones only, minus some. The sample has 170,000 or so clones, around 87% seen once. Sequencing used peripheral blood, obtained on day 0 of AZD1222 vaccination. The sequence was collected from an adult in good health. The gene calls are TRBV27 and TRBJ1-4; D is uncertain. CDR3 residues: CASSPRTGREKLFF. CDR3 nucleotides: TGTGCCAGCAGTCCCCGGACTGGACGTGAAAAACTGTTTTTT. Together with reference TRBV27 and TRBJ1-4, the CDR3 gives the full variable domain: EAQVTQNPRYLITVTGKKLTVTCSQNMNHEYMSWYRQDPGLGLRQIYYSMNVEVTDKGDVPEGYKVSRKEKRNFPLILESPSPNQTSLYFCASSPRTGREKLFFGSGTQLSVL.